These 21 T cell receptor beta chains share one sample of origin, sequenced in a study of blood T cells in healthy people across ages. It was with a sample-barcoded 5' primer and a J-beta primer mix that a second PCR of about 6 to 12 cycles was run. TCRdb re-derived calls from the 5' RACE reads in MiXCR, one entry per CDR3 protein. The data contain around 500,000 distinct CDR3 sequences, less than 60% of them seen just once; the ten biggest clones take up roughly 24%. Sequencing used blood. The source is a man older than 75 in good health.

This clonotype was counted between two and nine times. The chain has TRBV7-2 and TRBJ2-1, with 9 nucleotides matching TRBD1. Germline V CDR1 and CDR2: SGHTA, FQGNSA. Unmatched junction bases numbered 5, after V lost 8 bases and J lost 6 bases. The CDR3 sequence is 13 residues long. This CDR3 reads CASGTGTPNEQFF. CDR3 sequence (DNA): TGTGCCAGCGGGACAGGGACCCCCAATGAGCAGTTCTTC.

Details on this clonotype: With a much larger clone just one base away, this may be a read error. The chain uses TRBV6-2 or TRBV6-3 and TRBJ1-5; tentative D call: TRBD1 (5 bases). CDR3 length: 13 residues. V dropped 2 bases and J dropped 5 bases, with 7 bases sitting between them. Germline-derived CDR1 and CDR2 are MNHEY and SVGEGT. The CDR3, as DNA: TGTGCCAGCAGTTACGCGGGGGATCAGCCCCAGCATTTT. Its translation: CASSYAGDQPQHF.

This clonotype was picked up a small number of times. V gene TRBV6-2 or TRBV6-3 combines with J gene TRBJ2-1, with D perhaps matching TRBD1 or TRBD2 (6 bases each). Germline CDR1 MNHEY, CDR2 SVGEGT. Trimming shortened V by 6 bases and J by 10 bases, and 19 bases separated the two germline ends. The CDR3 loop spans 14 amino acids. CDR3 sequence reads: CASRGGPSLGEQFF. The CDR3 DNA sequence: TGTGCCAGCAGGGGGGGCCCATCCCTAGGAGAGCAGTTCTTC.

The chain has TRBV7-2 and TRBJ2-5, with D tentatively TRBD1 or TRBD2 (5 bases each). Germline lookup yields CDR1 SGHTA and CDR2 FQGNSA. Trimming took off 4 bases at V and 4 bases at J, with 13 bases between the two ends. The CDR3 runs 14 residues. In DNA form, the CDR3 reads TGTGCCAGCAGCTCCGGGGCCCCGGGAGAGACCCAGTACTTC. Its protein is CASSSGAPGETQYF.

The chain links TRBV28 to TRBJ2-2; D remains ambiguous. The CDR3 has 14 amino acids. V gave up 5 bases and J gave up 8 bases, with 15 bases separating them. Looked up from germline, CDR1 is MDHEN and CDR2 is SYDVKM. CDR3: CASSPPSEAGELFF. Here the CDR3 DNA reads TGTGCCAGCAGTCCCCCCTCAGAAGCAGGGGAGCTGTTTTTT.

The table lists this clonotype with a few counts. The J gene is TRBJ2-3, the V gene TRBV5-1; tentatively, D is TRBD2 (5 bases). The CDR3 runs to 14 residues. Germline assignment: CDR1 SGHRS and CDR2 YFSETQ. Deletions cut 6 bases from V and 3 bases from J, with 14 bases between. CDR3 in DNA: TGCGCCAGCACCCGGGGTCAGAAAACAGATACGCAGTATTTT. Translation gives CASTRGQKTDTQYF.

The rearrangement joins TRBV20-1 to TRBJ1-2, with 8 bases matching TRBD1. The germline V gene encodes CDR1 DFQATT and CDR2 SNEGSKA (reference sequence). The CDR3 contains 13 residues. After removal of 5 bases from V and 3 bases from J, the junction contained 5 bases not matched to a gene. CDR3 loop: CSAARTGYYGYTF. In DNA form, the CDR3 reads TGCAGTGCTGCCCGGACAGGGTACTATGGCTACACCTTC.

This clonotype was seen a few times. The chain carries TRBV7-9 and TRBJ2-3; D may be TRBD1 (5 bases). Trimming stripped 5 bases from V and 8 bases from J, with 11 bases between. Germline assignment: CDR1 SEHNR and CDR2 FQNEAQ (reference sequence). This CDR3 has 12 amino acids. The chain's CDR3 is CASSGALGTQYF. CDR3 DNA sequence: TGTGCCAGCAGCGGGGCCCTGGGTACGCAGTATTTT.

The chain employs TRBV10-3 and TRBJ2-3; no firm D call. The CDR3 runs to 15 residues. Germline V gene sequence: CDR1 ENHRY, CDR2 SYGVKD. Trimming left V 3 bases short and J 8 bases short, with 18 bases between. Here the CDR3 DNA reads TGTGCCATCAGTGACCAGACAAGGAATGGTGGTACGCAGTATTTT. Encoded protein: CAISDQTRNGGTQYF.

V gene TRBV24-1 combines with J gene TRBJ2-3; TRBD1 agrees at 9 bases. The germline gives CDR1 KGHDR, CDR2 SFDVKD. The CDR3 contains 17 residues. J was trimmed by 1 base and V by 4 bases; bases with no gene match: 8. CDR3 residues: CATSELTGGSGTDTQYF. The CDR3 nucleotides read TGTGCCACCAGTGAGTTAACAGGGGGCAGTGGCACAGATACGCAGTATTTT.

In regard to this clonotype: A junction boundary mismatches the germline segment, possibly from a read error. The V call is TRBV5-1, the J call TRBJ1-1; 7 nucleotides align to TRBD1. CDR1 and CDR2 from the germline V gene are SGHRS and YFSETQ. The CDR3 extends over 16 amino acids. CDR3 sequence (DNA): TGCGCCGGCAGCGCCATCCTAACAGGGGTGGGCACTGAAGCTTTCTTT. Amino acid sequence: CAGSAILTGVGTEAFF.

The chain has TRBV20-1 and TRBJ2-3, with 10 bases fitting TRBD2. The germline V gene has CDR1 DFQATT and CDR2 SNEGSKA (reference sequence). The length of the CDR3 is 17 residues. With 0 bases clipped from V and 6 bases from J, the junction kept 12 bases outside the gene matches. In DNA, the CDR3 is TGCAGTGCTAGAGATGCCGCTAGCGGGAGTAGTATGGATACGCAGTATTTT. Its protein is CSARDAASGSSMDTQYF.

The V and J genes are TRBV6-2 or TRBV6-3 and TRBJ2-5; maybe TRBD1 (6 bases). This CDR3 is built from 17 residues. Trimming left V 0 bases short and J 5 bases short, with 19 bases between. Germline assignment: CDR1 MNHEY and CDR2 SVGEGT. CDR3 protein: CASSYSSGRGSRETQYF. The CDR3 nucleotides read TGTGCCAGCAGTTACTCGAGTGGCAGGGGATCCCGGGAGACCCAGTACTTC.

The CDR3 DNA follows: TGTGCCAGCAGTTGGGGATCCGACGAGCAGTACTTC. This gives the protein CASSWGSDEQYF. V gene TRBV2 combines with J gene TRBJ2-7, with D uncertain. The CDR3 is 12 amino acids. The germline V gene has CDR1 SNHLY and CDR2 FYNNEI. V was trimmed by 5 bases and J by 5 bases, leaving 10 bases between them. Complete variable domain (other parts from reference TRBV2 and TRBJ2-7): EPEVTQTPSHQVTQMGQEVILRCVPISNHLYFYWYRQILGQKVEFLVSFYNNEISEKSEIFDDQFSVERPDGSNFTLKIRSTKLEDSAMYFCASSWGSDEQYFGPGTRLTVT.

In its sample, this clonotype was seen once. The genes are TRBV20-1 and TRBJ1-3, with a weak D call TRBD1 (6 bases). V gave up 5 bases and J gave up 0 bases, with 14 bases separating them. CDR3 length equals 15 residues. Germline V lookup: CDR1 DFQATT, CDR2 SNEGSKA (reference sequence). The CDR3 loop is CSAPGGLSSGNTIYF. In DNA, the CDR3 is TGCAGTGCTCCTGGGGGCCTGAGCTCTGGAAACACCATATATTTT.

The rearrangement uses TRBV7-6 and TRBJ2-7; D unclear. The germline V gene has CDR1 SGHVS and CDR2 FNYEAQ. V was clipped by 4 bases and J by 0 bases, with 10 bases between them. The CDR3 spans 14 residues. The CDR3 sequence: CASSSSTVSYEQYF. CDR3 coding DNA: TGTGCCAGCAGCTCCTCGACGGTCTCCTACGAGCAGTACTTC.

V usage is TRBV4-3 and J usage is TRBJ2-1; 7 nucleotides line up with TRBD2. V was clipped by 1 base and J by 10 bases; unmatched bases: 10. The CDR3 totals 15 residues. CDR1 is LGHNA, CDR2 YSLEER, per germline. The CDR3 sequence: CASSQVVWGGGEQFF. Written as DNA, the CDR3 is TGCGCCAGCAGCCAAGTCGTCTGGGGGGGTGGAGAGCAGTTCTTC.

This sequence joins TRBV5-1 and TRBJ2-3; no clear D. Trimming stripped 0 bases from V and 4 bases from J, with 18 bases between. There are 17 residues in the CDR3. Germline lookup yields CDR1 SGHRS and CDR2 YFSETQ. CDR3 amino acids: CASSLARAGSRPDTQYF. The CDR3 DNA reads TGCGCCAGCAGCTTGGCCCGGGCAGGCTCCCGCCCAGATACGCAGTATTTT.

Only a few counts were recorded for this clonotype. The chain has TRBV9 and TRBJ2-3, with 7 positions matching TRBD2. The CDR3 totals 17 residues. V was clipped by 4 bases and J by 3 bases; unmatched bases: 14. Germline CDR1 SGDLS, CDR2 YYNGEE. DNA for the CDR3: TGTGCCAGCAGCCATGTCGGGGTCGCGGGAGCGACAGATACGCAGTATTTT. Its protein is CASSHVGVAGATDTQYF.

This chain uses TRBV20-1 with TRBJ2-3, with TRBD2 matching 9 bases. The germline gives CDR1 DFQATT, CDR2 SNEGSKA (reference sequence). V dropped 1 base and J dropped 6; count of bases not matched to a gene: 8. The CDR3 loop spans 15 amino acids. This CDR3 reads CSARGGGGAGDTQYF. For the CDR3, the DNA is TGCAGTGCTAGAGGTGGCGGGGGGGCAGGGGATACGCAGTATTTT.

The genes are TRBV2 and TRBJ2-1, with D uncertain. The CDR3 spans 14 residues. The germline V gene has CDR1 SNHLY and CDR2 FYNNEI. Trimming pared 0 bases from V and 5 bases from J, leaving 8 bases between. The CDR3 sequence is CASSEASRHNEQFF. For the CDR3, the DNA is TGTGCCAGCAGTGAAGCCTCCAGACACAATGAGCAGTTCTTC.